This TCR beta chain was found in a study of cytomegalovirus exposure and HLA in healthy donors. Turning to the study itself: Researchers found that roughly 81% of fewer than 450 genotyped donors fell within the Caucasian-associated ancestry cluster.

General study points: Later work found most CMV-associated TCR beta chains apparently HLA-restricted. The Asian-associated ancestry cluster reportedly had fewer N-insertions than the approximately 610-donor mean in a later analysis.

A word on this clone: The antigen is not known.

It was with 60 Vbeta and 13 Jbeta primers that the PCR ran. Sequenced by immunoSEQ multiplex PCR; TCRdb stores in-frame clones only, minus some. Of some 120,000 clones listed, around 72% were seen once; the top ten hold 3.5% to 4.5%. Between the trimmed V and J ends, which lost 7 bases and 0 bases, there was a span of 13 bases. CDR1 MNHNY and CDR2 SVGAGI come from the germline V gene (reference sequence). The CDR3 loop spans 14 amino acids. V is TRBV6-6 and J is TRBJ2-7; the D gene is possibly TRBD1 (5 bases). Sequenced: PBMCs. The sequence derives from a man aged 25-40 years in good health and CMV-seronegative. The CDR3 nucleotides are TGTGCCAGCACCGATTACGACAGCTCCTACGAGCAGTACTTC. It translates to CASTDYDSSYEQYF.